This TCR beta chain was profiled in a study of T cell responses to AZD1222 COVID-19 vaccine. As for the study in general: Analysis merged second doses at about 4 or about 12 weeks. Regarding the study as a whole: There were mostly white British donors and more females than males, and clonal diversity was possibly underestimated. Increases in Spike-specific TCR breadth and depth were seen after two AZD1222 doses. Seropositive AZD1222 recipients at baseline numbered only five or six.

The CDR3 totals 17 residues. CDR1 is MNHEY, CDR2 SMNVEV, per germline (reference sequence). V gave up 4 bases and J gave up 0 bases, with 16 bases separating them. To note about this clone: As yet, its antigen is unknown.

Only in-frame clones appear in the TCRdb table, and some are missing; sequencing was by immunoSEQ multiplex PCR. The data contain roughly 150,000 clones, roughly 90% of them singletons. This TCR derives from an adult in good health. The chain is built from TRBV27 and TRBJ1-3; D unclear. The specimen comprised peripheral blood, sampled on day 0 of AZD1222 vaccination. The chain's CDR3 is CASSSSGRTFSGNTIYF. The DNA of the CDR3 is TGTGCCAGCAGTTCGTCGGGGAGGACCTTCTCTGGAAACACCATATATTTT.